The text below deals with one TCR beta chain. Its antigen is as yet unknown. Per the germline V gene, CDR1 is SGHRS and CDR2 is YFSETQ. V was clipped by 5 bases and J by 6 bases, with 11 bases between them. This CDR3 spans 13 amino acids. This sample is drawn from a study of post-analysis software for immune sequencing data. Study background: Relapsing-remitting, secondary progressive and progressive-relapsing forms made up the multiple sclerosis disease courses. Study-wide results and limits: Controls significantly exceeded multiple sclerosis patients in normalized Chao1 diversity. Co-batched samples clustered tightly together by F measure. The study found TRBV5-6, TRBV5-1 and TRBV20-1 among roughly 5 TRBV segments more frequent in patients than controls.

Incorporated into the TCR beta cDNA libraries were unique molecular identifiers, which served to reduce PCR and sequencing biases. Researchers reported roughly 510,000 cDNA molecules coming from approximately 1 to 10 million T cells. Each CDR3 protein gets one entry after TCRdb re-called the PCR reads with MiXCR. The repertoire holds about 430,000 distinct CDR3 sequences, with 35% to 45% as singletons. This chain joins TRBV5-1 and TRBJ1-4; the D is unclear. Source material: blood. This TCR came from a girl aged 2-10 years with multiple sclerosis. As DNA, the CDR3 is TGCGCCAGCAGTTCAAGGTCCGATGAAAAACTGTTTTTT. Residues: CASSSRSDEKLFF. Variable domain in full (rest from reference TRBV5-1 and TRBJ1-4): KAGVTQTPRYLIKTRGQQVTLSCSPISGHRSVSWYQQTPGQGLQFLFEYFSETQRNKGNFPGRFSGRQFSNSRSEMNVSTLELGDSALYLCASSSRSDEKLFFGSGTQLSVL.